This is a list of T cell receptor beta chains from one sample in a study of OX40 agonist ivuxolimab in advanced cancers. Generated by immunoSEQ multiplex PCR, the TCRdb table keeps only in-frame clones and is missing some. The top ten hold 0.25% to 0.35% of the sample, which has about 100,000 clones, approximately 90% seen once. The sample here was CD4+ or CD8+ T cells sorted from blood, taken in a trial of the OX40 agonist ivuxolimab. These receptors were collected from an adult with an advanced solid tumor such as melanoma, head and neck, liver or kidney cancer. CDR3s include the opening cysteine and the closing phenylalanine or tryptophan. Fields, in order: clone size, D gene, V gene, J gene, CDR3 DNA, CDR3 protein. D genes are given only for firm matches. Clone size is shown for a subset of rows, as once, few, many or a class of expanded clone.

abundance: few; d_gene: -; v_gene: TRBV7-9; j_gene: TRBJ1-1; CDR3nt: TGTGCCAGCAGCCCAGCACGTACAGGGATGAACACTGAAGCTTTCTTT; CDR3aa: CASSPARTGMNTEAFF
abundance: -; d_gene: -; v_gene: TRBV6-5; j_gene: TRBJ1-1; CDR3nt: TGTGCCAGCAGTTACTGGGAGGGAAGCGGTACTGAAGCTTTCTTT; CDR3aa: CASSYWEGSGTEAFF
abundance: once; d_gene: TRBD1; v_gene: TRBV5-1; j_gene: TRBJ2-7; CDR3nt: TGCGCCAGCAGTCCCGGGACAGGGAACGGGAGAGGGACCTACGAGCAGTACTTC; CDR3aa: CASSPGTGNGRGTYEQYF
abundance: -; d_gene: -; v_gene: TRBV11-1; j_gene: TRBJ2-1; CDR3nt: TGTGCCAGCAGCTTATACCCGAGGGATCCCCGCGAGCATGAGCAGTTCTTC; CDR3aa: CASSLYPRDPREHEQFF
abundance: -; d_gene: -; v_gene: TRBV2; j_gene: TRBJ2-2; CDR3nt: TGTGCCAGCAGTTGGTACGGAACGAACACCGGGGAGCTGTTTTTT; CDR3aa: CASSWYGTNTGELFF
abundance: -; d_gene: -; v_gene: TRBV7-9; j_gene: TRBJ2-7; CDR3nt: TGTGCCAGCAGCTTAGTTAAGCCGGGGGCCTACGAGCAGTACTTC; CDR3aa: CASSLVKPGAYEQYF
abundance: -; d_gene: -; v_gene: TRBV12-5; j_gene: TRBJ1-5; CDR3nt: TGTGCTAGTGGTACACCGACAGTTCAGCCCCAGCATTTT; CDR3aa: CASGTPTVQPQHF
abundance: -; d_gene: -; v_gene: TRBV28; j_gene: TRBJ1-2; CDR3nt: TGTGCCAGCAGTTTCACAGGGCAGGGCTATGGCTACACCTTC; CDR3aa: CASSFTGQGYGYTF
abundance: -; d_gene: -; v_gene: TRBV21-1; j_gene: TRBJ1-1; CDR3nt: TGTGCCAGCAGCAAAGGGAACAGGGGGAAGCTTAGAGCTTTCTTT; CDR3aa: CASSKGNRGKLRAFF
abundance: -; d_gene: TRBD2; v_gene: TRBV5-1; j_gene: TRBJ2-1; CDR3nt: TGCGCCAGCAGCTTGGCCTCGGCAGGGAGGGATGAGCAGTTCTTC; CDR3aa: CASSLASAGRDEQFF
abundance: -; d_gene: TRBD2; v_gene: TRBV19; j_gene: TRBJ2-1; CDR3nt: TGTGCCAGTAGTACCCGACGGACTAGCGGATACAATGAGCAGTTCTTC; CDR3aa: CASSTRRTSGYNEQFF
abundance: -; d_gene: -; v_gene: TRBV7-9; j_gene: TRBJ2-1; CDR3nt: TGTGCCAGCACCTTAGGACAGATGAATGAGCAGTTCTTC; CDR3aa: CASTLGQMNEQFF
abundance: -; d_gene: -; v_gene: TRBV2; j_gene: TRBJ2-4; CDR3nt: TGTGCCAGCAGTGAAATGGACCCCGCTAACATTCAGTACTTC; CDR3aa: CASSEMDPANIQYF
abundance: -; d_gene: TRBD1; v_gene: TRBV18; j_gene: TRBJ1-3; CDR3nt: TGTGCCAGCTCACCGGCGGGGACAGTCTCTGGAAACACCATATATTTT; CDR3aa: CASSPAGTVSGNTIYF
abundance: -; d_gene: TRBD1; v_gene: TRBV5-1; j_gene: TRBJ2-5; CDR3nt: TGCGCCAGCAGCCCTAGGGACAGCTATCAAGAGACCCAGTACTTC; CDR3aa: CASSPRDSYQETQYF
abundance: -; d_gene: -; v_gene: TRBV7-8; j_gene: TRBJ1-1; CDR3nt: TGTGCCAGCAGCGACCTCAGGTCCCTCCTGAACACTGAAGCTTTCTTT; CDR3aa: CASSDLRSLLNTEAFF
abundance: -; d_gene: -; v_gene: TRBV28; j_gene: TRBJ2-7; CDR3nt: TGTGCCAGCGGAGACCGGACGCCCAAAGAGCAGTACTTC; CDR3aa: CASGDRTPKEQYF
abundance: -; d_gene: -; v_gene: TRBV28; j_gene: TRBJ2-2; CDR3nt: TGTGCCAGCAGCTCATCTGGGGTAACCACCGGGGAGCTGTTTTTT; CDR3aa: CASSSSGVTTGELFF
abundance: -; d_gene: -; v_gene: TRBV6-5; j_gene: TRBJ2-2; CDR3nt: TGTGCCAGCAGTTATGCGGGGCTAGGGGAGCTGTTTTTT; CDR3aa: CASSYAGLGELFF
abundance: -; d_gene: -; v_gene: TRBV30; j_gene: TRBJ1-6; CDR3nt: TGTGCCTGGAGTGTAACGCGGCAAGGACCCCTCCACTTT; CDR3aa: CAWSVTRQGPLHF
abundance: -; d_gene: -; v_gene: TRBV15; j_gene: TRBJ1-2; CDR3nt: TGTGCCACCAGCAGAGACCACACGGGTGGGGGCGTGGGTGGCTACACCTTC; CDR3aa: CATSRDHTGGGVGGYTF
abundance: -; d_gene: -; v_gene: TRBV28; j_gene: TRBJ1-2; CDR3nt: TGTGCCAGTAAACAGGGTGATAACTATGGCTACACCTTC; CDR3aa: CASKQGDNYGYTF
abundance: -; d_gene: TRBD2; v_gene: TRBV2; j_gene: TRBJ2-5; CDR3nt: TGTGCCAGCAGTGAAGCACTAGCGGCCCAAGAGACCCAGTACTTC; CDR3aa: CASSEALAAQETQYF
abundance: -; d_gene: -; v_gene: TRBV19; j_gene: TRBJ1-5; CDR3nt: TGTGCCATCGCAGTCGATGGCAATCAGCCCCAGCATTTT; CDR3aa: CAIAVDGNQPQHF
abundance: -; d_gene: TRBD2; v_gene: TRBV11-2; j_gene: TRBJ2-1; CDR3nt: TGTGCCAGCAGCTTAGGACTAGCGGGAGTCAGGTCCTACAATGAGCAGTTCTTC; CDR3aa: CASSLGLAGVRSYNEQFF
abundance: -; d_gene: TRBD2; v_gene: TRBV7-6; j_gene: TRBJ2-2; CDR3nt: TGTGCCAGCGGGACTAGCGGGAGGGCTCGGAACACCGGGGAGCTGTTTTTT; CDR3aa: CASGTSGRARNTGELFF
abundance: once; d_gene: -; v_gene: TRBV5-4; j_gene: TRBJ1-1; CDR3nt: TGTGCCAGCAGCTTGGACAGGAGTATAATGAACACTGAAGCTTTCTTT; CDR3aa: CASSLDRSIMNTEAFF
abundance: once; d_gene: -; v_gene: TRBV9; j_gene: TRBJ2-3; CDR3nt: TGTGCCAGCAGCCCCCGGACTAGCACAGATACGCAGTATTTT; CDR3aa: CASSPRTSTDTQYF
abundance: -; d_gene: -; v_gene: TRBV5-6; j_gene: TRBJ2-5; CDR3nt: TGTGCCAGCTCAAAGCCAGGGATGGGGGCCCAAGAGACCCAGTACTTC; CDR3aa: CASSKPGMGAQETQYF
abundance: -; d_gene: TRBD2; v_gene: TRBV15; j_gene: TRBJ2-3; CDR3nt: TGTGCCACCAGCAGAGGGTCTAGCGGACCTACCGATACGCAGTATTTT; CDR3aa: CATSRGSSGPTDTQYF
abundance: -; d_gene: -; v_gene: TRBV7-2; j_gene: TRBJ1-2; CDR3nt: TGTGCCAGCAGCTCCCAGACTAACTATGGCTACACCTTC; CDR3aa: CASSSQTNYGYTF
abundance: -; d_gene: TRBD1; v_gene: TRBV18; j_gene: TRBJ2-4; CDR3nt: TGTGCCAGCTCACCAAGACAGGGGGCCAAAAACATTCAGTACTTC; CDR3aa: CASSPRQGAKNIQYF
abundance: -; d_gene: TRBD1; v_gene: TRBV6-5; j_gene: TRBJ2-7; CDR3nt: TGTGCCAGCACCCGACAGGGCCGGCCCTACGAGCAGTACTTC; CDR3aa: CASTRQGRPYEQYF
abundance: -; d_gene: -; v_gene: TRBV12-1; j_gene: TRBJ1-4; CDR3nt: TGTGCCAGCAGCTTACCTACAGGGGTCGGAGGGGAAAAACTGTTTTTT; CDR3aa: CASSLPTGVGGEKLFF
abundance: -; d_gene: TRBD2; v_gene: TRBV11-1; j_gene: TRBJ2-7; CDR3nt: TGTGCCAGCAGCACGGGACTAGTCTACGAGCAGTACTTC; CDR3aa: CASSTGLVYEQYF
abundance: -; d_gene: TRBD1; v_gene: TRBV29-1; j_gene: TRBJ2-2; CDR3nt: TGCAGCGTTTGGCAGGGGGCTAATACCGGGGAGCTGTTTTTT; CDR3aa: CSVWQGANTGELFF
abundance: -; d_gene: TRBD2; v_gene: TRBV11-2; j_gene: TRBJ2-4; CDR3nt: TGTGCCAGCAGCTCCCCCGGGACTAGCGGGAGAAAAAACATTCAGTACTTC; CDR3aa: CASSSPGTSGRKNIQYF
abundance: once; d_gene: TRBD2; v_gene: TRBV28; j_gene: TRBJ2-6; CDR3nt: TGTGCCAGCATCGGACTAGACTTTGGGGCCAACGTCCTGACTTTC; CDR3aa: CASIGLDFGANVLTF
abundance: -; d_gene: -; v_gene: TRBV18; j_gene: TRBJ2-3; CDR3nt: TGTGCCAGCTCACCGCGGGACAGCCACACAGATACGCAGTATTTT; CDR3aa: CASSPRDSHTDTQYF
abundance: -; d_gene: TRBD2; v_gene: TRBV7-3; j_gene: TRBJ2-1; CDR3nt: TGTGCCAGACACGTCCGGGAGGGGGAGAATGAGCAGTTCTTC; CDR3aa: CARHVREGENEQFF
abundance: -; d_gene: -; v_gene: TRBV6-6; j_gene: TRBJ2-7; CDR3nt: TGTGCCAGCAGTTACGCTGGAGGGGCGGACTACGAGCAGTACTTC; CDR3aa: CASSYAGGADYEQYF
abundance: -; d_gene: -; v_gene: TRBV2; j_gene: TRBJ2-7; CDR3nt: TGTGCCAGCAGTGCTACGGGGGTGGGGTACGAGCAGTACTTC; CDR3aa: CASSATGVGYEQYF
abundance: -; d_gene: -; v_gene: TRBV7-9; j_gene: TRBJ2-2; CDR3nt: TGTGCCAGCAGCTCCCCCGACACCGGGGAGCTGTTTTTT; CDR3aa: CASSSPDTGELFF
abundance: -; d_gene: -; v_gene: TRBV2; j_gene: TRBJ1-3; CDR3nt: TGTGCCAGCAGTGACGGGGGTGGAGGAAACACCATATATTTT; CDR3aa: CASSDGGGGNTIYF
abundance: -; d_gene: -; v_gene: TRBV13; j_gene: TRBJ1-1; CDR3nt: TGTGCCAGCAGCTCGGGACAAGTGAACACTGAAGCTTTCTTT; CDR3aa: CASSSGQVNTEAFF
abundance: -; d_gene: -; v_gene: TRBV15; j_gene: TRBJ2-7; CDR3nt: TGTGCCACCAGCAGGGAACAGACAGGTCGCTTCGAGCAGTACTTC; CDR3aa: CATSREQTGRFEQYF
abundance: -; d_gene: -; v_gene: TRBV29-1; j_gene: TRBJ2-1; CDR3nt: TGCAGCGTTCAAAACAATGAGCAGTTCTTC; CDR3aa: CSVQNNEQFF
abundance: -; d_gene: -; v_gene: TRBV9; j_gene: TRBJ2-1; CDR3nt: TGTGCCAGCAGTCGAACGGGTACCTTCAATGAGCAGTTCTTC; CDR3aa: CASSRTGTFNEQFF
abundance: -; d_gene: -; v_gene: TRBV15; j_gene: TRBJ2-2; CDR3nt: TGTGCCACCAGCCAAGGGGGTACCGGGGAGCTGTTTTTT; CDR3aa: CATSQGGTGELFF
abundance: -; d_gene: TRBD1; v_gene: TRBV5-1; j_gene: TRBJ2-7; CDR3nt: TGCGCCAGCAGCCCCGGACAGGGGGCCTACGAGCAGTACTTC; CDR3aa: CASSPGQGAYEQYF
abundance: -; d_gene: TRBD1; v_gene: TRBV5-6; j_gene: TRBJ1-4; CDR3nt: TGTGCCAGCAGCTTGCTCGGGACAGCAACTAATGAAAAACTGTTTTTT; CDR3aa: CASSLLGTATNEKLFF
abundance: -; d_gene: -; v_gene: TRBV11-2; j_gene: TRBJ2-4; CDR3nt: TGTGCCAGCAGCCTGAGATCCTTAGCCAAAAACATTCAGTACTTC; CDR3aa: CASSLRSLAKNIQYF
abundance: -; d_gene: -; v_gene: TRBV7-6; j_gene: TRBJ2-5; CDR3nt: TGTGCCAGCAGCTTAGCGCAGGGCGGCGGGCAAGAGACCCAGTACTTC; CDR3aa: CASSLAQGGGQETQYF